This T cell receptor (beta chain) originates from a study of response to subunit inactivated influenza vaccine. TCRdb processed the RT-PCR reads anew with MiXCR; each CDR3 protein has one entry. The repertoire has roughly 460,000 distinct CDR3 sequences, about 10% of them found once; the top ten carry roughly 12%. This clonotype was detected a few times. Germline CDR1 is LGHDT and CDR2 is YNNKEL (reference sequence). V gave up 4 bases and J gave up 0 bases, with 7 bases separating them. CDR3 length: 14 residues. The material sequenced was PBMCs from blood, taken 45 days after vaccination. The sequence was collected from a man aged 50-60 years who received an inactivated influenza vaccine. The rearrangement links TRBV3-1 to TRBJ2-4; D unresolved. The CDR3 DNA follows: TGTGCCAGCAGCCCCATGCTAGCCAAAAACATTCAGTACTTC. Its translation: CASSPMLAKNIQYF.